This TCR beta chain was identified in a study of naive and memory T cell subsets. This clonotype was counted between two and nine times. Its antigen is unknown. Cells stained for CD3, CD4, CD8, CD45RA and CD27 were sorted into four subsets. The beta constant-region primer was an equimolar mix of two oligonucleotides covering TRBC1 and TRBC2. Four rounds of PCR amplified the ligated cDNA using nested alpha and beta constant-region primers plus SP2. TCRdb processed the UMI-ligation and nested PCR reads anew with MiXCR; each CDR3 protein has one entry. The data hold about 100,000 distinct CDR3 sequences, with about 15% observed a single time. Regarding the study as a whole: Each distinct alpha or beta sequence counts as one clonotype. Possibly reflecting memory cells re-expressing CD45RA, a few larger clonotypes occurred in naive repertoires, especially CD8.

Germline V gene sequence: CDR1 MDHEN, CDR2 SYDVKM. Trimming removed 6 bases from V and 3 bases from J, with 11 bases in between. This CDR3 has 13 amino acids. The V gene is TRBV28, the J gene TRBJ1-2, with D possibly being TRBD1 (6 bases). The material sequenced was naive CD8+ T cells from blood. This clonotype originated in a human donor in good health. CDR3 coding DNA: TGTGCCAGCAGCCGGGACATCTACTATGGCTACACCTTC. Its protein is CASSRDIYYGYTF.